The 28 T cell receptor beta chains below come from one sample, sequenced in a study of blood T cell repertoires in COVID-19. Clones were sequenced by immunoSEQ multiplex PCR, and TCRdb holds only the in-frame ones, with some missing. This table has about 210,000 clones, approximately 81% appearing once. The sequenced sample was peripheral blood. Receptors were obtained from a woman older than 75 with COVID-19, enrolled during active disease.

The chain recombines TRBV18 with TRBJ1-1, with TRBD1 matching 12 bases. This CDR3 has 19 amino acids. CDR1 is KGHSH and CDR2 is LQKENI in the germline V gene. Trimming cost V 2 bases and J 1 base; bases outside gene matches: 11. This CDR3 reads CASSPRDRGPVEKNTEAFF. The CDR3 region has the DNA TGTGCCAGCTCACCAAGGGACAGGGGGCCCGTTGAAAAGAACACTGAAGCTTTCTTT. The variable domain in full, with the rest retrieved from reference TRBV18 and TRBJ1-1, is NAGVMQNPRHLVRRRGQEARLRCSPMKGHSHVYWYRQLPEEGLKFMVYLQKENIIDESGMPKERFSAEFPKEGPSILRIQQVVRGDSAAYFCASSPRDRGPVEKNTEAFFGQGTRLTVV.

This chain links TRBV19 with TRBJ1-1; D is undetermined. V lost 8 bases and J 1 base, leaving 8 bases between the germline ends. The CDR3 is made up of 12 amino acids. In germline, CDR1 is LNHDA, CDR2 SQIVND (reference sequence). The DNA for the CDR3 is TGTGCCAGTGCTCGGAGGAACACTGAAGCTTTCTTT. Its translation is CASARRNTEAFF.

This rearrangement joins TRBV11-3 to TRBJ1-6; D unresolved. The CDR3 is 15 residues long. Trimming took 1 base from V and 8 from J, leaving 12 bases between them. CDR1 SGHNT and CDR2 YENEEA come from the germline V gene. The CDR3 region has the DNA TGTGCCAGCAGCTTAGTCCCCAGTTGTCATTCACCCCTCCACTTT. This sequence encodes CASSLVPSCHSPLHF.

This sequence joins TRBV5-1 and TRBJ1-1; a weak D match, TRBD1 (6 bases). V was trimmed by 0 bases and J by 9 bases, leaving 15 bases between them. Per germline, CDR1 SGHRS and CDR2 YFSETQ. The CDR3 contains 14 residues. The CDR3 sequence is CASSLADPQGQAFF. CDR3 nucleotides: TGCGCCAGCAGCTTGGCGGACCCGCAGGGGCAAGCTTTCTTT.

A few counts support this clone. The chain carries TRBV3-1 (or the pseudogene TRBV3-2) and TRBJ1-1; 8 bases are shared with TRBD1. The junction had 17 bases not matched to a gene; V was cut back by 2 bases and J by 0 bases. Per germline, CDR1 LGHDT and CDR2 YNNKEL (reference sequence). This CDR3 has 20 residues. The CDR3 protein is CASSQRPSRSQGAMNTEAFF. The CDR3 coding sequence is TGTGCCAGCAGCCAAAGACCTTCACGATCCCAGGGGGCCATGAACACTGAAGCTTTCTTT.

The chain carries TRBV19 and TRBJ1-2; 10 nucleotides match TRBD1. CDR1 LNHDA and CDR2 SQIVND come from the germline V gene (reference sequence). The CDR3 totals 15 residues. Trimming removed 4 bases from V and 5 bases from J; junction bases left unmatched: 7. The CDR3 is CASSTSAGQGYGYTF. CDR3 coding DNA: TGTGCCAGTAGTACATCTGCGGGACAGGGGTATGGCTACACCTTC. Full variable domain (missing parts from reference TRBV19 and TRBJ1-2): DGGITQSPKYLFRKEGQNVTLSCEQNLNHDAMYWYRQDPGQGLRLIYYSQIVNDFQKGDIAEGYSVSREKKESFPLTVTSAQKNPTAFYLCASSTSAGQGYGYTFGSGTRLTVV.

The table lists this clone with a count of one. The V call is TRBV15, the J call TRBJ2-7, with 7 bases matching TRBD1. The CDR3 covers 16 residues. Trimming cost V 3 bases and J 4 bases; bases outside gene matches: 12. Germline values: CDR1 LNHNV, CDR2 YYDKDF (reference sequence). The CDR3 here is CATSRDKQGIRYEQYV. In nucleotides, the CDR3 is TGTGCCACCAGCAGGGACAAACAGGGGATCAGGTACGAGCAGTACGTC.

This sequence joins TRBV28 and TRBJ1-3; D unresolved. CDR3 length equals 12 residues. V was pared by 6 bases and J by 4 bases, with 7 bases between. Looked up from germline, CDR1 is MDHEN and CDR2 is SYDVKM. The CDR3 here is CASRKPGNTIYF. The CDR3 DNA reads as TGTGCCAGCAGGAAGCCCGGAAACACCATATATTTT. The complete variable domain, with remaining parts taken from reference TRBV28 and TRBJ1-3, reads DVKVTQSSRYLVKRTGEKVFLECVQDMDHENMFWYRQDPGLGLRLIYFSYDVKMKEKGDIPEGYSVSREKKERFSLILESASTNQTSMYLCASRKPGNTIYFGEGSWLTVV.

V gene TRBV18 combines with J gene TRBJ2-5, with D tentatively TRBD2 (5 bases). CDR1 KGHSH and CDR2 LQKENI come from the germline V gene. V was pared by 3 bases and J by 2 bases, with 10 bases between. CDR3 size: 14 residues. CDR3 sequence (DNA): TGTGCCAGCTCACCTGGACTGTCTCAAGAGACCCAGTACTTC. Amino acid sequence: CASSPGLSQETQYF.

This clone has a single count. The rearrangement links TRBV7-9 to TRBJ1-6, with a weak D call TRBD1 (6 bases). Trimming pared 3 bases from V and 6 bases from J, leaving 6 bases between. The CDR3 extends over 13 amino acids. Germline V CDR1 and CDR2: SEHNR, FQNEAQ (reference sequence). CDR3 in amino acids: CASSLDSNSPLHF. The CDR3 DNA is TGTGCCAGCAGCTTGGACAGTAATTCACCCCTCCACTTT. Filled out from reference TRBV7-9 and TRBJ1-6, the complete variable domain reads DTGVSQNPRHKITKRGQNVTFRCDPISEHNRLYWYRQTLGQGPEFLTYFQNEAQLEKSRLLSDRFSAERPKGSFSTLEIQRTEQGDSAMYLCASSLDSNSPLHFGNGTRLTVT.

The genes are TRBV6-1 and TRBJ1-4; D gene uncertain. From germline, CDR1 is MNHNS and CDR2 SASEGT. CDR3 length: 13 amino acids. The germline V and J ends were trimmed by 3 bases and 7 bases, with 9 bases remaining between them. Here the CDR3 reads CASSDRRVEKLFF. CDR3 bases: TGTGCCAGCAGTGACCGTCGGGTTGAAAAACTGTTTTTT.

This clone has more than one count but fewer than ten. The chain is built from TRBV2 and TRBJ1-2; D not resolved. V was shortened by 10 bases and J by 1 base, with 10 bases between the two germline ends. The CDR3 has 12 amino acids. CDR1 and CDR2 (germline): SNHLY, FYNNEI. The CDR3 DNA follows: TGTGCCACCAACAGTTTTAACTATGGCTACACCTTC. Its protein is CATNSFNYGYTF. Based on the CDR3 plus reference TRBV2 and TRBJ1-2, the full variable domain is EPEVTQTPSHQVTQMGQEVILRCVPISNHLYFYWYRQILGQKVEFLVSFYNNEISEKSEIFDDQFSVERPDGSNFTLKIRSTKLEDSAMYFCATNSFNYGYTFGSGTRLTVV.

The rearrangement joins TRBV6-6 to TRBJ1-1, with TRBD1 matching 9 bases. This CDR3 comprises 15 residues. Germline V gene sequence: CDR1 MNHNY, CDR2 SVGAGI (reference sequence). V dropped 10 bases and J dropped 1; count of bases not matched to a gene: 10. The DNA for the CDR3 is TGTGCCACCTGGGACAGGGCAGGGGGGAACACTGAAGCTTTCTTT. Encoded protein: CATWDRAGGNTEAFF.

This chain connects TRBV19 to TRBJ2-1, with 10 nucleotides matching TRBD1. CDR3 size: 14 residues. Germline V CDR1 and CDR2: LNHDA, SQIVND (reference sequence). Losses at the gene ends were 8 bases for V and 5 bases for J; bases not matched to a gene: 6. The chain's CDR3 is CASSDRGFDNEQFF. DNA of the CDR3: TGTGCCAGTTCGGACAGGGGGTTTGACAATGAGCAGTTCTTC.

The chain is built from TRBV5-5 and TRBJ2-5; 10 nucleotides match TRBD2. V dropped 2 bases and J dropped 2; count of bases not matched to a gene: 3. The CDR3 totals 15 residues. The V gene's germline CDR1 is SGHKS and CDR2 YYEKEE (reference sequence). The DNA of the CDR3 is TGTGCCAGCAGCTTCCCTAGCGGGGGACAAGAGACCCAGTACTTC. Protein: CASSFPSGGQETQYF.

The genes are TRBV29-1 and TRBJ2-3; 7 bases align to TRBD2. The length of the CDR3 is 12 residues. CDR1 and CDR2 from the germline V gene are SQVTM and ANQGSEA. J gave up 3 bases and V 4 bases, and 1 base lay outside the gene matches. The CDR3 sequence is CSVGGGTDTQYF. DNA of the CDR3: TGCAGCGTTGGGGGGGGAACAGATACGCAGTATTTT.

This sequence joins TRBV5-1 and TRBJ1-2; D unclear. Germline CDR1 SGHRS, CDR2 YFSETQ. With 1 base removed from V and 2 bases from J, the gap between germline ends came to 9 bases. The CDR3 contains 14 residues. CDR3 DNA sequence: TGCGCCAGCAGCTTGAGTGGCAGAAACTATGGCTACACCTTC. It yields the protein CASSLSGRNYGYTF. The full variable domain, in which reference TRBV5-1 and TRBJ1-2 provide the parts outside the CDR3, is KAGVTQTPRYLIKTRGQQVTLSCSPISGHRSVSWYQQTPGQGLQFLFEYFSETQRNKGNFPGRFSGRQFSNSRSEMNVSTLELGDSALYLCASSLSGRNYGYTFGSGTRLTVV.

The chain uses TRBV6-5 and TRBJ1-1, with D possibly matching TRBD1 (6 bases). Germline CDR1 reads MNHEY; CDR2 reads SVGAGI. The V end lost 5 bases, the J end lost 1 base, and 14 bases lay between the germline ends. The CDR3 sequence is 15 residues long. The CDR3 coding sequence is TGTGCCAGCAGTCCCAGACAGGTTAGGAACACTGAAGCTTTCTTT. Amino acid sequence: CASSPRQVRNTEAFF.

This sequence joins TRBV19 and TRBJ1-3, with TRBD1 matching over 7 bases. V shed 3 bases and J 0 bases; nucleotides not matched to a gene: 5. The CDR3 covers 16 residues. Germline-derived CDR1 and CDR2 are LNHDA and SQIVND (reference sequence). This CDR3 is CASSIFGTVSGNTIYF. In nucleotides, the CDR3 is TGTGCCAGTAGTATCTTCGGGACAGTCTCTGGAAACACCATATATTTT.

Comments on this clone: This specimen includes other DNA sequences encoding the same CDR3. The rearrangement uses TRBV14 and TRBJ1-1; unclear D gene. This CDR3 has 13 amino acids. With 1 base removed from V and 1 base from J, the gap between germline ends came to 4 bases. Germline values: CDR1 SGHDN, CDR2 FVKESK. CDR3 DNA: TGTGCCAGCAGCCAAGGACAGAACACTGAAGCTTTCTTT. Protein sequence: CASSQGQNTEAFF. The variable domain in full, with the rest retrieved from reference TRBV14 and TRBJ1-1, is EAGVTQFPSHSVIEKGQTVTLRCDPISGHDNLYWYRRVMGKEIKFLLHFVKESKQDESGMPNNRFLAERTGGTYSTLKVQPAELEDSGVYFCASSQGQNTEAFFGQGTRLTVV.

The chain has TRBV7-9 and TRBJ2-1; D not certain. V was trimmed by 5 bases and J by 7 bases, leaving 9 bases between them. The CDR3 consists of 12 residues. From germline, CDR1 is SEHNR and CDR2 FQNEAQ (reference sequence). CDR3 sequence (DNA): TGTGCCAGCAGCCAGGCTTTGAATGAGCAGTTCTTC. Its translation is CASSQALNEQFF. Complete variable domain (other parts from reference TRBV7-9 and TRBJ2-1): DTGVSQNPRHKITKRGQNVTFRCDPISEHNRLYWYRQTLGQGPEFLTYFQNEAQLEKSRLLSDRFSAERPKGSFSTLEIQRTEQGDSAMYLCASSQALNEQFFGPGTRLTVL.

The V and J genes are TRBV9 and TRBJ2-2, with no clear D. Per the germline V gene, CDR1 is SGDLS and CDR2 is YYNGEE. Trimming took 1 base from V and 0 from J, leaving 10 bases between them. This CDR3 has 16 amino acids. The CDR3 DNA is TGTGCCAGCAGCGTATCTTATAGTGCGAACACCGGGGAGCTGTTTTTT. This codes for CASSVSYSANTGELFF.

In this sample, this clone turned up once. This chain uses TRBV29-1 with TRBJ1-1; no definite D call. Germline CDR1 reads SQVTM; CDR2 reads ANQGSEA. The V end was cut by 1 base, the J end by 5 bases, with 8 bases between. This CDR3 has 12 amino acids. The CDR3 loop is CSVEGVRTEAFF. CDR3 coding DNA: TGCAGCGTTGAAGGGGTCAGGACTGAAGCTTTCTTT.

The chain couples TRBV13 to TRBJ2-7; D is ambiguous. Trimming removed 0 bases at V and 6 bases at J, with 9 bases between. Germline CDR1 reads PRHDT; CDR2 reads FYEKMQ (reference sequence). This CDR3 is built from 13 residues. This CDR3 reads CASSLGQSVEQYV. DNA for the CDR3: TGTGCCAGCAGCTTAGGCCAAAGCGTCGAGCAGTACGTC.

The chain carries TRBV5-1 and TRBJ2-1; 8 bases match TRBD2. Germline V gene data show CDR1 as SGHRS and CDR2 as YFSETQ. Germline trimming cut 0 bases from V and 9 bases from J; bases unmatched to any gene: 8. The CDR3 contains 15 residues. CDR3 amino acids: CASSLGGSAGAEQFF. The DNA of the CDR3 is TGCGCCAGCAGCTTGGGTGGTTCAGCGGGGGCTGAGCAGTTCTTC. The complete variable domain, with remaining parts taken from reference TRBV5-1 and TRBJ2-1, reads KAGVTQTPRYLIKTRGQQVTLSCSPISGHRSVSWYQQTPGQGLQFLFEYFSETQRNKGNFPGRFSGRQFSNSRSEMNVSTLELGDSALYLCASSLGGSAGAEQFFGPGTRLTVL.

This clone was counted only a few times. The V call is TRBV4-2, the J call TRBJ2-1; tentatively, D is TRBD2 (7 bases). This CDR3 comprises 17 residues. Trimming stripped 3 bases from V and 5 bases from J, with 20 bases between. From germline, CDR1 is LGHNA and CDR2 YNFKEQ. CDR3 sequence reads: CASSHSLGGATDNEQFF. The CDR3 DNA reads as TGTGCCAGCAGCCATTCTTTGGGGGGGGCAACTGACAATGAGCAGTTCTTC.

The J gene is TRBJ1-2, the V gene TRBV2; 7 nucleotides match TRBD1. In germline, CDR1 is SNHLY, CDR2 FYNNEI. Trimming removed 6 bases from V and 0 bases from J; junction bases left unmatched: 13. The CDR3 has 17 amino acids. The CDR3 protein is CASRETGTAGSNYGYTF. CDR3 coding DNA: TGTGCCAGCAGAGAAACCGGGACAGCGGGCTCTAACTATGGCTACACCTTC. Full variable domain (remainder filled in from reference TRBV2 and TRBJ1-2): EPEVTQTPSHQVTQMGQEVILRCVPISNHLYFYWYRQILGQKVEFLVSFYNNEISEKSEIFDDQFSVERPDGSNFTLKIRSTKLEDSAMYFCASRETGTAGSNYGYTFGSGTRLTVV.

This chain connects TRBV10-2 to TRBJ2-7, with TRBD1 as a possible D gene (6 bases). CDR3 length: 12 residues. Germline CDR1 is WSHSY and CDR2 is SAAADI. V lost 8 bases to trimming and J lost 1 base, with 9 bases between them. Here the CDR3 reads CASSGTSYEQYV. CDR3 DNA: TGCGCCAGCTCCGGGACATCCTACGAGCAGTACGTC.